This T cell receptor beta chain comes out of a study of identical twins. Trimming removed 2 bases from V and 2 bases from J, with 7 bases in between. Germline loops: CDR1 MGHDK, CDR2 SYGVNS. The CDR3 runs to 14 residues. In the case of this clonotype: What it binds is unknown.

General observations from the study: The authors noted that invariant MAIT and iNKT cells could partly confound zero-insertion analyses. Twins' excess sharing was less marked for out-of-frame beta sequences.

TCRdb used MiXCR to reprocess the 5' RACE reads, holding one entry per CDR3 protein. Here the sample spans about 390,000 distinct CDR3 sequences, roughly 10% being singletons. The receptor was isolated from a woman in her forties or fifties in good health. The chain links TRBV25-1 to TRBJ1-3; the D is unclear. Sequencing was carried out using naive T cells sorted from blood. CDR3 sequence (DNA): TGTGCCAGCAGTGAAACCTCGACTGGAAACACCATATATTTT. This sequence encodes CASSETSTGNTIYF.